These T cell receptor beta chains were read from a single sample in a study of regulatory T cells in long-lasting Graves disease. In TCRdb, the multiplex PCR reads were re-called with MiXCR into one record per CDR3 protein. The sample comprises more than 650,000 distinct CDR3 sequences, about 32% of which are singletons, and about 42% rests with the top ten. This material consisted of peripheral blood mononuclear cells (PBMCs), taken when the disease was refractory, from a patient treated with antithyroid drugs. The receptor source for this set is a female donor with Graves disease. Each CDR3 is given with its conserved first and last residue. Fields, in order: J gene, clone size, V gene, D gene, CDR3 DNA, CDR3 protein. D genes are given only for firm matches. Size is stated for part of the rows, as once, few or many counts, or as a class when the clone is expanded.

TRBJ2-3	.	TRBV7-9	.	TGTGCCAGCGGCCGGGATACGCAGTATTTT	CASGRDTQYF
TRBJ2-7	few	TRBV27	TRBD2	TGTGCCAGCACCAATAGCGGGCTCCCCTCCTACGAGCAGTACTTC	CASTNSGLPSYEQYF
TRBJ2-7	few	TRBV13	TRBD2	TGTGCCAGCAGCTTAGGTACTAGCGGGATTCCCTACGAGCAGTACTTC	CASSLGTSGIPYEQYF
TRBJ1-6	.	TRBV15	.	TGTGCCACCAGCAGAGGGGGGATAGCTAATTCACCCCTCCACTTT	CATSRGGIANSPLHF
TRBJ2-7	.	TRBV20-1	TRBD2	TGCAGTGCTAGAGTGTGGGGGGAGGGCCTCGAGCAGTACTTC	CSARVWGEGLEQYF
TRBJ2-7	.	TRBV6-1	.	TGTGCCAGCACTAATGGCGGCTCCTACGAGCAGTACTTC	CASTNGGSYEQYF
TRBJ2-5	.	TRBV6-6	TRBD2	TGTGCCAGCAGTTACTTAGCGGGAGGGCCGATGGGAGAGACCCAGTACTTC	CASSYLAGGPMGETQYF
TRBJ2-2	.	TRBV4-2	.	TGTGCCAGCAGCCTCGAAGGAGAGAACGGGGAGCTGTTTTTT	CASSLEGENGELFF
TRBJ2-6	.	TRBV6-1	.	TGTGCCAGCAGTCAACCCTCGGGACGCTTCTCTGGGGCCAACGTCCTGACTTTC	CASSQPSGRFSGANVLTF
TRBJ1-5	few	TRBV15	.	TGTGCCACCAGCCGCAGCGGAGGGGCAGGAAATCAGCCCCAGCATTTT	CATSRSGGAGNQPQHF
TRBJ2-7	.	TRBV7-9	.	TGTGTCAGCCTCCCCGCGGGACGTAACTACGAGCAGTACTTC	CVSLPAGRNYEQYF
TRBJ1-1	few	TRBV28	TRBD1	TGTGCCAGCGGGGGGACAGGGCTCTTGAACACTGAAGCTTTCTTT	CASGGTGLLNTEAFF
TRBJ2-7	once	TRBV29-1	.	TGCAGCGCCTCACTACGGGCAGGGGTTCCCCCCTACGAGCAGTACTTC	CSASLRAGVPPYEQYF
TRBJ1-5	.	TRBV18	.	TGTGCCAGCTCAGGGCCAGATAGCAATCAGCCCCAGCATTTT	CASSGPDSNQPQHF
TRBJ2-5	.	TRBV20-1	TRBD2	TGCAGTGCTGGAGGAGCGGGAGTAGAGACCCAGTACTTC	CSAGGAGVETQYF
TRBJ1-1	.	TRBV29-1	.	TGCAGCGTTGATTCCTCAGAAGCTTTCTTT	CSVDSSEAFF
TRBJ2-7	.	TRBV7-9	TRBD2	TGTGCCAGCAGCTTGGGGACTAGCGTCCCCTACGAGCAGTACTTC	CASSLGTSVPYEQYF
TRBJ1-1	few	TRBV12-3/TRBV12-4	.	TGTGCCAGCAGTTTACGCCCACGGGCGAACACTGAAGCTTTCTTT	CASSLRPRANTEAFF
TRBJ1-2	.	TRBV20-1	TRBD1	TGCAGTGCCATGGATCGACAGGGGGGCTTCTATGGCTACACCTTC	CSAMDRQGGFYGYTF
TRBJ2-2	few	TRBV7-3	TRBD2	TGTGCCAGCAGCCTTACCTTTCTAGCGGGAAACACCGGGGAGCTGTTTTTT	CASSLTFLAGNTGELFF
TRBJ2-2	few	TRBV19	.	TGTGCCAGTAGCTTATCGACGGCCCTACCGAACACCGGGGAGCTGTTTTTT	CASSLSTALPNTGELFF
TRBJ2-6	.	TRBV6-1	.	TGTGCCAGCAGCATACCGGGACTTCTACGCTCTGGGGCCAACGTCCTGACTTTC	CASSIPGLLRSGANVLTF
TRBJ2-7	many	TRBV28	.	TGTGCCAGCAGTTTCGTTGCGGACAGCTCCTACGAGCAGTACTTC	CASSFVADSSYEQYF
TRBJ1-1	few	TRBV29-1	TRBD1	TGCAGCGTTGAAGATTTTGGGCACAGGGGTGAGACTGAAGCTTTCTTT	CSVEDFGHRGETEAFF
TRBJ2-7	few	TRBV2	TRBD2	TGTGCCAGCAGTGAAGGCGGGAGGGCCAGATACGAGCAGTACTTC	CASSEGGRARYEQYF
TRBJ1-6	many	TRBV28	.	TGTGCCAGCAGTCCAGGGAACTATAATTCACCCCTCCACTTT	CASSPGNYNSPLHF
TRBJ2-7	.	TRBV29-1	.	TGCAGCGTCACTAGCTTTACTTACGAGCAGTACTTC	CSVTSFTYEQYF
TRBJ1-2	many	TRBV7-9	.	TGTGCCAGCAGCTTTGCTGGGGTCGGCTACACCTTC	CASSFAGVGYTF
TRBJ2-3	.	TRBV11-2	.	TGTGCCAGCAGCTACCGGGAGGATACGCAGTATTTT	CASSYREDTQYF
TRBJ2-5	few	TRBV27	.	TGTGCCAGCAGTCCGAGCCAGGGGGGTAGGGAGACCCAGTACTTC	CASSPSQGGRETQYF
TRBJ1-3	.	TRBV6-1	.	TGTGCCAGCAGTCAAAGCAGGGTCACTGGAAACACCATATATTTT	CASSQSRVTGNTIYF
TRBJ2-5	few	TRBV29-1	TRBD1	TGCAGCGCAAGGGGGCAGATAGGTACCCAGTACTTC	CSARGQIGTQYF
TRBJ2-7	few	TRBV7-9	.	TGTGCCAGCAGCTCCGAAAAAACAGGACAGATCATCTACGAGCAGTACTTC	CASSSEKTGQIIYEQYF
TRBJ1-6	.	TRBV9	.	TGTGCCAGCAGCCCAGCCCCCTATAATTCACCCCTCCACTTT	CASSPAPYNSPLHF
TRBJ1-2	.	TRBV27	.	TGTGCCAGCAGTTTAACAGGAAAAGTCGAGGCGAGCTATGGCTACACCTTC	CASSLTGKVEASYGYTF
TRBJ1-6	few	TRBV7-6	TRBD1	TGTGCCAGCAGCCCCATGGGACAGTATAATTCACCCCTCCACTTT	CASSPMGQYNSPLHF
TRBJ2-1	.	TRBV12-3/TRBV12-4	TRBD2	TGTGCCAGTCAAAGGGGAGGGTCTGAGCAGTTCTTC	CASQRGGSEQFF
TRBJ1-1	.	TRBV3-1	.	TGTGCCAGCAGCCAGAGGGTCTTGAACACTGAAGCTTTCTTT	CASSQRVLNTEAFF
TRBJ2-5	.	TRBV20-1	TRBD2	TGCAGTGCCAAGCCACTAGCGCAAGAGACCCAGTACTTC	CSAKPLAQETQYF
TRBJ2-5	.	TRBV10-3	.	TGTGCCATCCAGGGGATAGGAGAGACCCAGTACTTC	CAIQGIGETQYF
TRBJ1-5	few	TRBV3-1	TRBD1	TGTGCCAGCAGCCAAGATACGAGGGGGCGTTCGCCCCAGCATTTT	CASSQDTRGRSPQHF
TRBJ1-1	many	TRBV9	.	TGTGCCAGCAGCGGGGGCATGAGGGCTGAAGCTTTCTTT	CASSGGMRAEAFF
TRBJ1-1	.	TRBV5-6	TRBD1	TGTGCCAGCAGCTTGGTGGGGGACAGGGGGGCTTTCTTT	CASSLVGDRGAFF
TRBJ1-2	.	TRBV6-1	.	TGTGCCAGCAGTCACCGGGCACACAACTATGGCTACACCTTC	CASSHRAHNYGYTF